The clone carrying this T cell receptor (beta chain) was seen ten or more times. What it recognizes is unknown. TCRdb ran MiXCR on the reads and lists one entry per CDR3 protein. The sample holds around 100,000 distinct CDR3 sequences, 10% seen once. Trimming pared 4 bases from V and 2 bases from J, leaving 3 bases between. Germline V CDR1 and CDR2: MGHDK, SYGVNS. The CDR3 has 13 residues. The data originate from a study of T cell repertoires in cytomegalovirus infection. Findings of the study overall: What dominated the ex vivo response were HLA-C-restricted CMV-specific TCR beta clonotypes.

V gene TRBV25-1 combines with J gene TRBJ2-6; D gene uncertain. Sequences were obtained from PBMCs, sequenced either directly or after in vitro stimulation (not recorded which). The receptor's source is a human donor in good health (CMV status not recorded). Some clones in this sample may be carry-over from other donors' samples. This chain's CDR3 is CASSVAGANVLTF. DNA for the CDR3: TGTGCCAGCAGTGTCGCTGGGGCCAACGTCCTGACTTTC.